Listed below are T cell receptor beta chains from one sample, sequenced in a study of blood T cell repertoires in COVID-19. Measured with immunoSEQ multiplex PCR; TCRdb has only the in-frame clones, and not every one. This table has hundreds of thousands of clones, approximately 83% appearing once. Sequencing was performed on peripheral blood. These receptors were taken from a woman under 40 with COVID-19, enrolled during active disease. Both conserved end residues are part of each CDR3. A D gene is named only where the DNA matches it firmly. Some rows mark clone size as missing; the rest say once, few, many or name a class of expanded clone.

DNA: TGTGCCAGCAGTCTGGGACAGGGGGACACTGAAGCTTTCTTT
CDR3: CASSLGQGDTEAFF
V: TRBV28
D: TRBD1
size: -
J: TRBJ1-1

DNA: TGTGCCACTTGCCTAGCGGGAGACACCGGGGAGCTGTTTTTT
CDR3: CATCLAGDTGELFF
V: TRBV24-1
D: TRBD2
size: -
J: TRBJ2-2

DNA: TGTGCCAGTAGGCATCTAGCGGGAGGAATGGATGAGCAGTTCTTC
CDR3: CASRHLAGGMDEQFF
V: TRBV19
D: TRBD2
size: -
J: TRBJ2-1

DNA: TGTGCCAGCAGAACAGGGAGTATCTATGGCTACACCTTC
CDR3: CASRTGSIYGYTF
V: TRBV28
D: -
size: once
J: TRBJ1-2

DNA: TGTGCCAGCTCACCTTCTAGGAATAGCAATCAGCCCCAGCATTTT
CDR3: CASSPSRNSNQPQHF
V: TRBV18
D: -
size: -
J: TRBJ1-5

DNA: TGTGCCAGCAGCCCCTTGGGCTTAAACAATGAGCAGTTCTTC
CDR3: CASSPLGLNNEQFF
V: TRBV14
D: -
size: -
J: TRBJ2-1

DNA: TGTGCCAGCAGCCCCTCCTCCTACAATGAGCAGTTCTTC
CDR3: CASSPSSYNEQFF
V: TRBV7-2
D: -
size: many
J: TRBJ2-1

DNA: TGTGCCAGCAGGGAAGGGACTCTTCCCACCGGGGAGCTGTTTTTT
CDR3: CASREGTLPTGELFF
V: TRBV2
D: -
size: -
J: TRBJ2-2

DNA: TGTGCCAGCAGTTTCGAGGGGGCAGATACGCAGTATTTT
CDR3: CASSFEGADTQYF
V: TRBV12-3/TRBV12-4
D: -
size: -
J: TRBJ2-3

DNA: TGTGCCAGTGCGGGTAAAACCTACAATGAGCAGTTCTTC
CDR3: CASAGKTYNEQFF
V: TRBV7-2
D: -
size: once
J: TRBJ2-1

DNA: TGTGCCAGCAGCTTAGCGGGGACAGGGGGGTACGAGCAGTACTTC
CDR3: CASSLAGTGGYEQYF
V: TRBV7-8
D: TRBD1
size: once
J: TRBJ2-7

DNA: TGTGCCAGCAGCTTAGGCGGCGGGCCCACCTATGGCTACACCTTC
CDR3: CASSLGGGPTYGYTF
V: TRBV13
D: -
size: -
J: TRBJ1-2

DNA: TGTGCCAGTAGTCCTACAGGGGGCCATGGCTACACCTTC
CDR3: CASSPTGGHGYTF
V: TRBV19
D: TRBD1
size: -
J: TRBJ1-2

DNA: TGTGCCAGCAGTTTACCCCCTAGCGGGAGGTTCCCTTCCTACGAGCAGTACTTC
CDR3: CASSLPPSGRFPSYEQYF
V: TRBV27
D: TRBD2
size: -
J: TRBJ2-7

DNA: TGTGCCAGCAATCAGGGGACCGGGGAGCTGTTTTTT
CDR3: CASNQGTGELFF
V: TRBV12-3/TRBV12-4
D: -
size: once
J: TRBJ2-2

DNA: TGCAGCGTTGCAGGGGGCAATACCGGGGAGCTGTTTTTT
CDR3: CSVAGGNTGELFF
V: TRBV29-1
D: TRBD1
size: -
J: TRBJ2-2

DNA: TGTGCCCTAGCTTCAGCGGGGGGATACAATGAGCAGTTCTTC
CDR3: CALASAGGYNEQFF
V: TRBV2
D: TRBD2
size: -
J: TRBJ2-1

DNA: TGTGCCAGTAGTATTCCCCTCTGGGAGGCAGGGCGAGGCAATCAGCCCCAGCATTTT
CDR3: CASSIPLWEAGRGNQPQHF
V: TRBV19
D: -
size: -
J: TRBJ1-5

DNA: TGTGCCAGCAGTTTAAGAGGGGATACGCAGTATTTT
CDR3: CASSLRGDTQYF
V: TRBV12-3/TRBV12-4
D: -
size: -
J: TRBJ2-3

DNA: TGTGCCAGCAGTCAACCAGGGGGCGGTACCTACGAGCAGTACTTC
CDR3: CASSQPGGGTYEQYF
V: TRBV6-2/TRBV6-3
D: TRBD1
size: -
J: TRBJ2-7

DNA: TGTGCCAGCAGCCCCACGGGGGGCCCCGCCGGGGAGCTGTTTTTT
CDR3: CASSPTGGPAGELFF
V: TRBV11-2
D: -
size: -
J: TRBJ2-2

DNA: TGTGCCAGTAGTATCGGGCACGTAACGGGCCCAGGGGGCTACGAGCAGTACTTC
CDR3: CASSIGHVTGPGGYEQYF
V: TRBV19
D: TRBD1
size: -
J: TRBJ2-7

DNA: TGTGCCAGCAGTTTGTCGGTAGCGGGATTATACGAGCAGTACTTC
CDR3: CASSLSVAGLYEQYF
V: TRBV28
D: TRBD2
size: -
J: TRBJ2-7

DNA: TGTGCCAGCAGCTTACTACAGGTTGGGTATGGCTACACCTTC
CDR3: CASSLLQVGYGYTF
V: TRBV7-9
D: -
size: -
J: TRBJ1-2

DNA: TGTGCCAGCAGTTTACGGGGAGGGGTGTACAATGAGCAGTTCTTC
CDR3: CASSLRGGVYNEQFF
V: TRBV27
D: TRBD2
size: -
J: TRBJ2-1

DNA: TGTGCCAGCAGCCAAGTTGTCAGAACAGGGTCCTACGAGCAGTACTTC
CDR3: CASSQVVRTGSYEQYF
V: TRBV3-1/TRBV3-2
D: -
size: -
J: TRBJ2-7

DNA: TGTGCCAGCTCGCTCCGGGACTCACAGCAGTTCTTC
CDR3: CASSLRDSQQFF
V: TRBV18
D: -
size: -
J: TRBJ2-1

DNA: TGTGCCAGCAGCTTATTCAGGGTGAAGTCAAGCACAGATACGCAGTATTTT
CDR3: CASSLFRVKSSTDTQYF
V: TRBV7-3
D: -
size: -
J: TRBJ2-3

DNA: TGTGCCATCAGTGGCACCTCGGGAGGGCGAAATCAGCCCCAGCATTTT
CDR3: CAISGTSGGRNQPQHF
V: TRBV10-3
D: -
size: -
J: TRBJ1-5

DNA: TGTGCCAGTAGTACAGCCCTTCGGGGGGGAGGGTCACCCCTCCACTTT
CDR3: CASSTALRGGGSPLHF
V: TRBV19
D: -
size: few
J: TRBJ1-6

DNA: TGCGCCAGCAGCTTGGAAACTAACACCGGAAACACCATATATTTT
CDR3: CASSLETNTGNTIYF
V: TRBV5-1
D: -
size: once
J: TRBJ1-3

DNA: TGTGCCAGCAGCTTAGATAGCGGCTCCTACAATGAGCAGTTCTTC
CDR3: CASSLDSGSYNEQFF
V: TRBV7-9
D: -
size: -
J: TRBJ2-1

DNA: TGTGCCAGCACCCTGATGGAGGGCGAGCAGTACTTC
CDR3: CASTLMEGEQYF
V: TRBV28
D: -
size: -
J: TRBJ2-7

DNA: TGTGCCTCATCAGGGGACCAAGAGACCCAGTACTTC
CDR3: CASSGDQETQYF
V: TRBV19
D: -
size: -
J: TRBJ2-5

DNA: TGTGCCACCAGCAGTGACAGGGGCGGCGAGCAGTACTTC
CDR3: CATSSDRGGEQYF
V: TRBV15
D: TRBD1
size: -
J: TRBJ2-7

DNA: TGTGCCAGTAGTATTGGACAGGGCACAGATACGCAGTATTTT
CDR3: CASSIGQGTDTQYF
V: TRBV19
D: TRBD1
size: -
J: TRBJ2-3

DNA: TGTGCCAGCAGCTCGGCGAGGGTTGAGCAGTTCTTC
CDR3: CASSSARVEQFF
V: TRBV11-2
D: -
size: -
J: TRBJ2-1